The TCR beta chain described here comes from a study of identical twins. In the case of this clonotype: Its antigen is still unknown.

CDR3 size: 15 residues. The germline V gene has CDR1 LNHNV and CDR2 YYDKDF (reference sequence). Trimming at V came to 4 bases and at J to 1 base, leaving 5 bases not matched to a gene. Healthy Caucasians alone served as donors. Carrying unique molecular identifiers, the cDNA also gained a universal primer site through template switching. TCRdb called the 5' RACE reads again in MiXCR, with one record for every CDR3 protein. The sample includes about 890,000 distinct CDR3 sequences, over 9% seen only once; the top ten take around 1.5%. Findings of the study overall: Models predicted too little out-of-frame TCR alpha sharing in monozygotic twins.

These data were likewise used in another study, on yellow fever vaccine responses in identical twins. From that second work: Reportedly, twins showed a vaccine T cell response that looked partly convergent and partly personalized.

Sequenced sample: PBMCs. The source is a woman under 30 in good health. This chain joins TRBV15 and TRBJ2-7; TRBD2 aligns across 9 bases. The CDR3 here is CATSTGTSSSYEQYF. CDR3 DNA: TGTGCCACCAGCACAGGGACTAGCAGTTCCTACGAGCAGTACTTC.